The 8 T cell receptor beta chains given below trace back to one sample, sequenced in a study of graft-versus-host responses after intestinal transplantation. Using immunoSEQ multiplex PCR, the repertoire was profiled, and TCRdb retains in-frame clones only, with some absent. The sample lists about 83,000 clones; approximately 88% were seen once. These TCRs are of unknown antigen specificity. Material: unstimulated CD4+ T cells sorted from spleen or lymph node cells, obtained before intestinal transplant. Receptors originate from a human donor who received an intestinal transplant.

The chain joins TRBV13 to TRBJ2-3, with D possibly TRBD2 on 5 matching bases. Germline assignment: CDR1 PRHDT and CDR2 FYEKMQ (reference sequence). CDR3 length: 15 residues. V was cut by 0 bases and J by 2 bases, with 9 bases left in between. The CDR3, as DNA: TGTGCCAGCAGCTTAGGAGTACTAGTCACAGATACGCAGTATTTT. Its protein product is CASSLGVLVTDTQYF.

The chain uses TRBV18 and TRBJ2-2; no clear D. Germline CDR1 reads KGHSH; CDR2 reads LQKENI. V was clipped by 3 bases and J by 0 bases, with 2 bases between them. The CDR3 has 13 amino acids. CDR3 in DNA: TGTGCCAGCTCACCCGCGAACACCGGGGAGCTGTTTTTT. Its translation is CASSPANTGELFF.

The CDR3 DNA follows: TGTGCCAGCAGCTTGACCAGCTCCTACGAGCAGTACTTC. Its protein is CASSLTSSYEQYF. The V call is TRBV5-5, the J call TRBJ2-7; no clear D gene. V was pared by 1 base and J by 0 bases, with 5 bases between. The germline CDR1 and CDR2 sequences are SGHKS and YYEKEE (reference sequence). This CDR3 is 13 amino acids long.

The chain combines TRBV5-1 with TRBJ2-1; possibly TRBD2 for D (6 bases). The CDR3 extends over 16 amino acids. Per the germline V gene, CDR1 is SGHRS and CDR2 is YFSETQ. The V and J ends lost 6 bases and 7 bases respectively, with 23 bases between them. Here the CDR3 reads CASMWSFAGPQNEQFF. CDR3 nucleotides: TGCGCCAGCATGTGGTCCTTTGCGGGACCTCAAAATGAGCAGTTCTTC. The entire variable domain, with the rest obtained from reference TRBV5-1 and TRBJ2-1, is as follows: KAGVTQTPRYLIKTRGQQVTLSCSPISGHRSVSWYQQTPGQGLQFLFEYFSETQRNKGNFPGRFSGRQFSNSRSEMNVSTLELGDSALYLCASMWSFAGPQNEQFFGPGTRLTVL.

This chain links TRBV29-1 with TRBJ2-7; 7 positions match TRBD1. V shed 6 bases, J shed 2 bases, and the junction held 7 bases outside the gene matches. CDR1 and CDR2 from the germline V gene are SQVTM and ANQGSEA. CDR3 length: 13 amino acids. The DNA for the CDR3 is TGCAGCGTCCAGAGACAGGGCACCTACGAGCAGTACTTC. As protein: CSVQRQGTYEQYF.

The rearrangement links TRBV29-1 to TRBJ1-4; 8 bases line up with TRBD1. Germline assignment: CDR1 SQVTM and CDR2 ANQGSEA. After removal of 7 bases from V and 4 bases from J, the junction contained 8 bases not matched to a gene. CDR3 size: 14 residues. The CDR3 DNA sequence: TGCAGCGCCGGACAGGGATGGGGTAATGAAAAACTGTTTTTT. Protein product: CSAGQGWGNEKLFF.

The rearrangement uses TRBV27 and TRBJ2-3; 15 bases align to TRBD2. Germline values: CDR1 MNHEY, CDR2 SMNVEV (reference sequence). The V and J ends lost 0 bases and 2 bases, in that order; junction bases with no gene match: 6. This CDR3 contains 19 residues. CDR3 in DNA: TGTGCCAGCAGTTTATCAAGGACTAGCGGGGGGGCGGTCACAGATACGCAGTATTTT. It specifies CASSLSRTSGGAVTDTQYF.

The chain links TRBV11-2 to TRBJ2-3, with D possibly TRBD2 on 5 matching bases. V lost 5 bases, J lost 3 bases, and 24 bases lay in between. The CDR3 sequence is 18 residues long. The V gene's germline CDR1 is SGHAT and CDR2 FQNNGV. CDR3 region: CASSLRGPLGARTDTQYF. Here the CDR3 DNA reads TGTGCCAGCAGCCTCCGAGGGCCCCTAGGCGCGAGAACAGATACGCAGTATTTT.